The 20 T cell receptor beta chains below come from one sample, sequenced in a study of T cell responses to AZD1222 COVID-19 vaccine. Sequencing was performed with immunoSEQ multiplex PCR; in TCRdb, only in-frame clones are kept and a portion is missing. The sample consists of more than 120,000 clones, approximately 86% of them appearing once. The source was peripheral blood, collected 28 days after the second AZD1222 dose. The receptors stem from an adult who received the AZD1222 COVID-19 vaccine.

The chain carries TRBV27 and TRBJ2-7; D might be TRBD1 (6 bases). Germline lookup yields CDR1 MNHEY and CDR2 SMNVEV (reference sequence). The CDR3 is made up of 14 amino acids. Trimming removed 5 bases from V and 0 bases from J, with 11 bases in between. CDR3 sequence reads: CASSPRDISYEQYF. CDR3 sequence (DNA): TGTGCCAGCAGTCCCCGGGACATCTCCTACGAGCAGTACTTC.

The chain combines TRBV10-3 with TRBJ1-5; 7 bases map to TRBD1. The V gene end was trimmed by 6 bases and the J gene end by 4 bases; junction bases not matched to a gene: 3. CDR3 size: 13 residues. Germline loops: CDR1 ENHRY, CDR2 SYGVKD. The CDR3 bases are TGTGCCATCAGCGGACAGGTAAATCAGCCCCAGCATTTT. It specifies CAISGQVNQPQHF.

The chain is built from TRBV6-1 and TRBJ1-1; D unresolved. V was pared by 3 bases and J by 0 bases, with 8 bases between. This CDR3 region has 14 residues. CDR1 and CDR2 from the germline V gene are MNHNS and SASEGT. The CDR3 coding sequence is TGTGCCAGCAGTGATCCCGGGATGAACACTGAAGCTTTCTTT. This translates into CASSDPGMNTEAFF.

This clone was seen only once. The V and J genes are TRBV19 and TRBJ2-3, with TRBD1 identical over 8 bases. V dropped 5 bases and J dropped 13; count of bases not matched to a gene: 8. The CDR3 covers 12 residues. Germline values: CDR1 LNHDA, CDR2 SQIVND (reference sequence). The CDR3 DNA follows: TGTGCCAGTAGTCCCCAGGACAGGGCGGAGTATTTT. Encoded protein: CASSPQDRAEYF.

The chain links TRBV15 to TRBJ1-4, with no clear D. This CDR3 spans 13 amino acids. From germline, CDR1 is LNHNV and CDR2 YYDKDF (reference sequence). Trimming removed 6 bases at V and 7 bases at J, with 12 bases between. CDR3 in DNA: TGTGCCACCAGACGTGGGCGGATTGAAAAACTGTTTTTT. Its protein product is CATRRGRIEKLFF.

The chain has TRBV5-1 and TRBJ1-4, with D unresolved. Germline V gives CDR1 SGHRS, CDR2 YFSETQ. Between the trimmed V and J ends, which lost 4 bases and 8 bases, there was a span of 12 bases. CDR3 size: 13 residues. Here the CDR3 reads CASSPGPGEKLFF. The CDR3 DNA reads TGCGCCAGCAGCCCCGGGCCGGGGGAAAAACTGTTTTTT.

The chain employs TRBV6-4 and TRBJ1-1; tentative D call: TRBD1 (5 bases). This CDR3 spans 14 amino acids. V was cut by 5 bases and J by 4 bases, with 14 bases left in between. Looked up from germline, CDR1 is MRHNA and CDR2 is SNTAGT. This CDR3 is CASSPQGGATEAFF. The CDR3 nucleotides are TGTGCCAGCAGTCCCCAAGGAGGGGCCACTGAAGCTTTCTTT.

This chain joins TRBV10-1 and TRBJ2-7; TRBD1 or TRBD2 may be the D gene (5 bases each). V was shortened by 6 bases and J by 0 bases, with 18 bases between the two germline ends. CDR3 length: 16 residues. CDR1 is WNHNN, CDR2 SYGVQD, per germline (reference sequence). CDR3 sequence: CASSPEGPYLSYEQYF. CDR3 nucleotides: TGCGCCAGCAGCCCAGAGGGGCCCTATCTCTCCTACGAGCAGTACTTC.

The V gene is TRBV5-1, the J gene TRBJ2-3, with D perhaps matching TRBD1 or TRBD2 (5 bases each). Germline loops: CDR1 SGHRS, CDR2 YFSETQ. The CDR3 extends over 15 amino acids. Trimming took off 7 bases at V and 5 bases at J, with 20 bases between the two ends. CDR3 amino acids: CASRPGPLSGDTQYF. In DNA, the CDR3 is TGCGCCAGCCGTCCGGGACCCCTATCGGGAGATACGCAGTATTTT.

CDR3 sequence: CASTNFRDRGNTIYF. The CDR3, as DNA: TGTGCCAGCACTAATTTCCGGGACAGGGGAAACACCATATATTTT. The rearrangement joins TRBV6-5 to TRBJ1-3, with TRBD1 matching 8 bases. The CDR3 has 15 amino acids. Germline V gene lookup returns CDR1 MNHEY and CDR2 SVGAGI. J lost 4 bases, V lost 7 bases, and 9 bases had no gene match.

V is TRBV15 and J is TRBJ1-1; D not certain. Per germline, CDR1 LNHNV and CDR2 YYDKDF (reference sequence). V dropped 4 bases and J dropped 1 base, with 7 bases sitting between them. There are 13 residues in the CDR3. CDR3 in DNA: TGTGCCACCAGCAATGAGAAGAACACTGAAGCTTTCTTT. It is translated as CATSNEKNTEAFF. The full variable domain, in which reference TRBV15 and TRBJ1-1 provide the parts outside the CDR3, is DAMVIQNPRYQVTQFGKPVTLSCSQTLNHNVMYWYQQKSSQAPKLLFHYYDKDFNNEADTPDNFQSRRPNTSFCFLDIRSPGLGDTAMYLCATSNEKNTEAFFGQGTRLTVV.

This chain links TRBV12-5 with TRBJ2-2; a possible D gene is TRBD2 (5 bases). Trimming left V 8 bases short and J 4 bases short, with 14 bases between. CDR3 size: 14 residues. Germline V gene lookup returns CDR1 LGHNT and CDR2 FRNRAP. CDR3: CASRGPLGTGELFF. CDR3 coding DNA: TGTGCTAGTCGAGGGCCTTTGGGCACCGGGGAGCTGTTTTTT. Together with reference TRBV12-5 and TRBJ2-2, the CDR3 gives the full variable domain: DARVTQTPRHKVTEMGQEVTMRCQPILGHNTVFWYRQTMMQGLELLAYFRNRAPLDDSGMPKDRFSAEMPDATLATLKIQPSEPRDSAVYFCASRGPLGTGELFFGEGSRLTVL.

The gene calls are TRBV2 and TRBJ1-1, with 7 bases fitting TRBD1. CDR1 is SNHLY and CDR2 is FYNNEI in the germline V gene. V gave up 6 bases and J gave up 8 bases; unmatched junction bases: 3. This CDR3 spans 11 amino acids. CDR3 in amino acids: CASRGQVEAFF. CDR3 in DNA: TGTGCCAGCAGAGGACAGGTCGAAGCTTTCTTT.

CDR3 protein: CASSISGLLNQPQHF. CDR3 in DNA: TGCGCCAGCAGCATTTCGGGACTGCTCAATCAGCCCCAGCATTTT. This rearrangement joins TRBV5-1 to TRBJ1-5, with a weak D call TRBD1 (5 bases). Germline V gives CDR1 SGHRS, CDR2 YFSETQ. The CDR3 length is 15 residues. The V end was cut by 4 bases, the J end by 3 bases, with 14 bases between. The complete variable domain, with remaining parts taken from reference TRBV5-1 and TRBJ1-5, reads KAGVTQTPRYLIKTRGQQVTLSCSPISGHRSVSWYQQTPGQGLQFLFEYFSETQRNKGNFPGRFSGRQFSNSRSEMNVSTLELGDSALYLCASSISGLLNQPQHFGDGTRLSIL.

The V gene is TRBV12-5, the J gene TRBJ2-7; TRBD1 or TRBD2 may be the D gene (5 bases each). V was clipped by 5 bases and J by 2 bases, with 22 bases between them. The CDR3 length is 17 residues. Germline loops: CDR1 LGHNT, CDR2 FRNRAP. As DNA, the CDR3 is TGTGCTAGTGGTCCCCGGGACCCTGGTCATACTGCCTACGAGCAGTACTTC. Its protein product is CASGPRDPGHTAYEQYF. The full variable domain, rest sourced from reference TRBV12-5 and TRBJ2-7, is DARVTQTPRHKVTEMGQEVTMRCQPILGHNTVFWYRQTMMQGLELLAYFRNRAPLDDSGMPKDRFSAEMPDATLATLKIQPSEPRDSAVYFCASGPRDPGHTAYEQYFGPGTRLTVT.

The chain carries TRBV2 and TRBJ2-1, with 8 bases that match TRBD2. In germline, CDR1 is SNHLY, CDR2 FYNNEI. After removal of 5 bases from V and 7 bases from J, the junction contained 4 bases not matched to a gene. There are 13 residues in the CDR3. The CDR3 region is CASSSLAGNEQFF. The DNA of the CDR3 is TGTGCCAGCAGTTCCTTAGCGGGAAATGAGCAGTTCTTC.

This clone was counted between two and nine times. V and J are TRBV7-6 and TRBJ2-7; TRBD1 matches 7 bases. CDR3 length: 15 amino acids. Germline loops: CDR1 SGHVS, CDR2 FNYEAQ. The V and J ends lost 5 bases and 4 bases, in that order; junction bases with no gene match: 11. The CDR3 DNA is TGTGCCAGCAGCCTTACCGGGACAGAGGGATACGAGCAGTACTTC. It translates to CASSLTGTEGYEQYF.

A single count supports this clone. The rearrangement joins TRBV7-9 to TRBJ2-7; D may correspond to TRBD1 or TRBD2 (5 bases each). Germline V gene lookup returns CDR1 SEHNR and CDR2 FQNEAQ (reference sequence). V was trimmed by 6 bases and J by 7 bases, leaving 16 bases between them. The CDR3 contains 13 residues. The CDR3 DNA is TGTGCCAGCAGTCGAGGGGATGGGACGGAGCAGTACTTC. Its protein is CASSRGDGTEQYF.

The chain is built from TRBV3-1 (or the pseudogene TRBV3-2) and TRBJ2-5; 10 nucleotides match TRBD2. After removal of 4 bases from V and 1 base from J, the junction contained 6 bases not matched to a gene. Looked up from germline, CDR1 is LGHDT and CDR2 is YNNKEL (reference sequence). There are 16 residues in the CDR3. The CDR3 region is CASSPPSGGFQETQYF. The CDR3 DNA reads as TGTGCCAGCAGCCCGCCTAGCGGGGGATTCCAAGAGACCCAGTACTTC.

This chain links TRBV21-1 with TRBJ2-7; no check of the table's D call, TRBD2, against the DNA was made. TRBV21-1 is labeled a pseudogene. The CDR3 covers 14 residues. For the CDR3, the DNA is TGTGCCAGCAGCAAACGGGGAGTTTCCTACGAGCAGTACTTC. Translated: CASSKRGVSYEQYF.